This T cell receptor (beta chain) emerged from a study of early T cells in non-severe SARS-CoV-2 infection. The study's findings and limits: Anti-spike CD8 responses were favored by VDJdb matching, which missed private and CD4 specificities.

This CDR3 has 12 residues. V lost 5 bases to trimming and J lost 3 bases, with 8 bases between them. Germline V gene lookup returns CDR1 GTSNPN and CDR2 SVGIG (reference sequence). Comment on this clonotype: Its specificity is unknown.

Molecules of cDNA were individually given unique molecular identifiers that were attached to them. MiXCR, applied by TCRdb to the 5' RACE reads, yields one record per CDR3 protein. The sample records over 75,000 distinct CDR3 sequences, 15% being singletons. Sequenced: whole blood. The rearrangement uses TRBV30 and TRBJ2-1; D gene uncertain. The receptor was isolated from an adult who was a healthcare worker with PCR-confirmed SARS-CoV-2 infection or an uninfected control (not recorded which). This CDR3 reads CAWELGYNEQFF. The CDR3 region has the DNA TGTGCCTGGGAACTGGGCTACAATGAGCAGTTCTTC. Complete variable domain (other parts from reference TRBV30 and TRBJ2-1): SQTIHQWPATLVQPVGSPLSLECTVEGTSNPNLYWYRQAAGRGLQLLFYSVGIGQISSEVPQNLSASRPQDRQFILSSKKLLLSDSGFYLCAWELGYNEQFFGPGTRLTVL.